These 30 T cell receptor beta chains were sequenced from one sample in a study of T cell responses to AZD1222 COVID-19 vaccine. TCRdb keeps only in-frame clones here, not all; method: immunoSEQ multiplex PCR. In the table there are more than 85,000 clones, 80% to 85% of which are singletons. Sample: peripheral blood, taken on day 0 of AZD1222 vaccination. These receptors were obtained from an adult in good health.

The chain combines TRBV3-1 (or the pseudogene TRBV3-2) with TRBJ2-2; maybe TRBD1 (5 bases). V was shortened by 8 bases and J by 1 base, with 5 bases between the two germline ends. Germline-derived CDR1 and CDR2 are LGHDT and YNNKEL (reference sequence). The CDR3 has 12 residues. The CDR3 is CASGQNTGELFF. In DNA, the CDR3 is TGTGCCAGCGGACAGAACACCGGGGAGCTGTTTTTT.

V is TRBV5-4 and J is TRBJ1-1; a possible D gene is TRBD1 (6 bases). CDR1 and CDR2 from the germline V gene are SGHNT and YYREEE (reference sequence). The CDR3 loop spans 14 amino acids. Deletions cut 3 bases from V and 4 bases from J, with 13 bases between. This CDR3 reads CASSSGERGTEAFF. CDR3 nucleotides: TGTGCCAGCAGCTCAGGGGAGAGGGGCACTGAAGCTTTCTTT.

The rearrangement links TRBV5-6 to TRBJ2-3, with TRBD2 matching over 10 bases. Germline CDR1 SGHDT, CDR2 YYEEEE. With 2 bases clipped from V and 4 bases from J, the junction kept 7 bases outside the gene matches. CDR3 length: 16 residues. CDR3 loop: CASSFRAGGLSDTQYF. CDR3 nucleotide sequence: TGTGCCAGCAGCTTTCGAGCGGGGGGGCTTTCAGATACGCAGTATTTT. The whole variable domain, remainder taken from reference TRBV5-6 and TRBJ2-3, is DAGVTQSPTHLIKTRGQQVTLRCSPKSGHDTVSWYQQALGQGPQFIFQYYEEEERQRGNFPDRFSGHQFPNYSSELNVNALLLGDSALYLCASSFRAGGLSDTQYFGPGTRLTVL.

The chain uses TRBV28 and TRBJ1-2; 7 bases are shared with TRBD1. Germline values: CDR1 MDHEN, CDR2 SYDVKM. The CDR3 covers 14 residues. After removal of 5 bases from V and 7 bases from J, the junction contained 10 bases not matched to a gene. CDR3 loop: CASSPGGPSLGYTF. The CDR3 nucleotides are TGTGCCAGCAGTCCAGGGGGACCCTCCCTTGGCTACACCTTC.

V is TRBV7-8 and J is TRBJ2-7; the match to TRBD1 covers 9 bases. Looked up from germline, CDR1 is SGHVS and CDR2 is FQNEAQ. The CDR3 has 15 residues. Germline trimming cut 5 bases from V and 1 base from J; bases unmatched to any gene: 6. The CDR3 sequence: CASSILGTGSYEQYF. The CDR3 DNA sequence: TGTGCCAGCAGCATCCTCGGGACAGGGTCCTACGAGCAGTACTTC.

V is TRBV24-1 and J is TRBJ2-2, with D tentatively TRBD1 (5 bases). CDR1 is KGHDR and CDR2 is SFDVKD in the germline V gene. V was clipped by 5 bases and J by 4 bases, with 10 bases between them. This CDR3 contains 14 residues. In nucleotides, the CDR3 is TGTGCCACCAGTGCACAGGCGCGCACCGGGGAGCTGTTTTTT. Translating it yields CATSAQARTGELFF.

The chain joins TRBV7-8 to TRBJ2-7; 8 positions match TRBD2. From germline, CDR1 is SGHVS and CDR2 FQNEAQ. The CDR3 is made up of 15 amino acids. V trimming: 5 bases; J trimming: 7 bases; junction bases outside the gene matches: 13. The CDR3 region has the DNA TGTGCCAGCAGCACCAGGACTAGCTCGATGGGAGAGCAGTACTTC. Translation gives CASSTRTSSMGEQYF.

The rearrangement uses TRBV19 and TRBJ1-5; D may be TRBD1 (5 bases). V dropped 5 bases and J dropped 0 bases, with 14 bases sitting between them. Per germline, CDR1 LNHDA and CDR2 SQIVND (reference sequence). The CDR3 runs 16 residues. The CDR3 nucleotides are TGTGCCAGTAGTGGAAGGGGATCCTATAGCAATCAGCCCCAGCATTTT. Its translation: CASSGRGSYSNQPQHF.

This chain uses TRBV6-5 with TRBJ2-1; TRBD2 matches 10 bases. J was trimmed by 10 bases and V by 0 bases; bases with no gene match: 9. The length of the CDR3 is 16 residues. The germline gives CDR1 MNHEY, CDR2 SVGAGI. CDR3 protein: CASSYSPSGGAREQFF. In nucleotides, the CDR3 is TGTGCCAGCAGTTACTCCCCCAGCGGGGGGGCCCGAGAGCAGTTCTTC.

The V gene is TRBV28, the J gene TRBJ2-4; 7 bases fit TRBD1. The CDR3 length is 19 residues. V gave up 5 bases and J gave up 3 bases; unmatched junction bases: 19. Germline lookup yields CDR1 MDHEN and CDR2 SYDVKM. The CDR3 bases are TGTGCCAGCAGTGGGGCCGGGACAGTCCTTCCGACAGGCAAAAACATTCAGTACTTC. It specifies CASSGAGTVLPTGKNIQYF.

The chain combines TRBV12-3 or TRBV12-4 with TRBJ1-1; D might be TRBD1 (5 bases). This CDR3 comprises 13 residues. V was trimmed by 5 bases and J by 0 bases, leaving 7 bases between them. CDR3 amino acids: CASSGTLNTEAFF. CDR3 in DNA: TGTGCCAGCAGTGGGACCCTGAACACTGAAGCTTTCTTT.

J is TRBJ1-2 and V is TRBV6-5; TRBD1 agrees at 8 bases. This CDR3 has 13 residues. V shed 0 bases and J 12 bases; nucleotides not matched to a gene: 6. The germline V gene has CDR1 MNHEY and CDR2 SVGAGI. This CDR3 reads CASSYSDRGGDTF. The CDR3 nucleotides are TGTGCCAGCAGTTACTCAGACAGGGGCGGGGACACCTTC.

This clone was detected many times. The chain links TRBV10-3 to TRBJ1-3; D is unresolved. This CDR3 is built from 13 residues. CDR1 and CDR2 (germline): ENHRY, SYGVKD. V lost 7 bases, J lost 4 bases, and 11 bases lay in between. In DNA form, the CDR3 reads TGTGCCATCAAGGAGGCCGGGGGAAACACCATATATTTT. Its protein product is CAIKEAGGNTIYF.

The J gene is TRBJ2-2, the V gene TRBV5-1; the D call may be TRBD1 or TRBD2 (5 bases each). Trimming cost V 4 bases and J 2 bases, with 12 bases left between them. CDR3 size: 15 residues. Germline lookup yields CDR1 SGHRS and CDR2 YFSETQ. Here the CDR3 DNA reads TGCGCCAGCAGCACGGGACGAGCAAACACCGGGGAGCTGTTTTTT. Amino acids: CASSTGRANTGELFF. Using reference TRBV5-1 and TRBJ2-2 for the parts outside the CDR3, the full variable domain is KAGVTQTPRYLIKTRGQQVTLSCSPISGHRSVSWYQQTPGQGLQFLFEYFSETQRNKGNFPGRFSGRQFSNSRSEMNVSTLELGDSALYLCASSTGRANTGELFFGEGSRLTVL.

Here the CDR3 reads CAIRRSYEQYF. The CDR3 DNA follows: TGTGCCATCCGGCGTAGCTACGAGCAGTACTTC. The rearrangement links TRBV9 to TRBJ2-7; D is ambiguous. V was pared by 9 bases and J by 3 bases, with 10 bases between. This CDR3 spans 11 amino acids. Germline V gives CDR1 SGDLS, CDR2 YYNGEE.

This clone came up once. This chain joins TRBV2 and TRBJ2-1; D perhaps matches TRBD2 (6 bases). Trimming pared 5 bases from V and 5 bases from J, leaving 16 bases between. The CDR3 is 15 amino acids. Germline CDR1 reads SNHLY; CDR2 reads FYNNEI. In DNA form, the CDR3 reads TGTGCCAGCAGTTCCCTCGGCGGGAAAGACAATGAGCAGTTCTTC. Its protein product is CASSSLGGKDNEQFF.

The V call is TRBV4-2, the J call TRBJ2-1, with 9 bases matching TRBD1. The CDR3 is 15 residues long. CDR1 LGHNA and CDR2 YNFKEQ come from the germline V gene. V shed 1 base, J shed 7 bases, and the junction held 5 bases outside the gene matches. The CDR3 region is CASSQGGQGINEQFF. CDR3 coding DNA: TGTGCCAGCAGCCAAGGGGGACAGGGTATTAATGAGCAGTTCTTC.

The chain recombines TRBV7-2 with TRBJ2-7; 8 nucleotides line up with TRBD2. The CDR3 consists of 15 residues. Germline V CDR1 and CDR2: SGHTA, FQGNSA. The V segment lost 3 bases and the J segment 0 bases; nucleotides outside the gene matches: 4. In DNA, the CDR3 is TGTGCCAGCAGCTTGACTAGCGAGCCCTCCTACGAGCAGTACTTC. It specifies CASSLTSEPSYEQYF.

In this sample, this clone turned up a few times. The J gene is TRBJ1-2, the V gene TRBV19; TRBD1 matches at 7 bases. The CDR3 contains 16 residues. Germline CDR1 reads LNHDA; CDR2 reads SQIVND (reference sequence). V was pared by 3 bases and J by 8 bases, with 15 bases of the junction left unmatched. This chain's CDR3 is CASSMGQPMSRIGYTF. CDR3 coding DNA: TGTGCCAGTAGTATGGGACAGCCTATGTCTCGAATAGGCTACACCTTC.

The chain joins TRBV4-3 to TRBJ1-3, with TRBD1 as a possible D gene (6 bases). The CDR3 totals 14 residues. V was shortened by 5 bases and J by 3 bases, with 11 bases between the two germline ends. Germline V gives CDR1 LGHNA, CDR2 YSLEER. The CDR3 coding sequence is TGCGCCAGCAGCGAGGGGGTTGGTGGAAACACCATATATTTT. Translating gives CASSEGVGGNTIYF.

The chain uses TRBV28 and TRBJ1-1, with D uncertain. This CDR3 has 12 residues. Germline CDR1 MDHEN, CDR2 SYDVKM. V was cut by 7 bases and J by 4 bases, with 10 bases left in between. DNA for the CDR3: TGTGCCAGCAATGACAAGGGCACTGAAGCTTTCTTT. Amino acid sequence: CASNDKGTEAFF. Supplemented by reference TRBV28 and TRBJ1-1, the full variable domain reads DVKVTQSSRYLVKRTGEKVFLECVQDMDHENMFWYRQDPGLGLRLIYFSYDVKMKEKGDIPEGYSVSREKKERFSLILESASTNQTSMYLCASNDKGTEAFFGQGTRLTVV.

The rearrangement joins TRBV7-2 to TRBJ2-7, with D possibly TRBD2 on 6 matching bases. This CDR3 contains 13 residues. V lost 2 bases to trimming and J lost 6 bases, with 11 bases between them. The V gene's germline CDR1 is SGHTA and CDR2 FQGNSA. CDR3 DNA: TGTGCCAGCAGCTTAAAAGGAGGGACCGAGCAGTACGTC. Protein sequence: CASSLKGGTEQYV.

This chain links TRBV10-3 with TRBJ2-3; TRBD2 aligns across 7 bases. Germline lookup yields CDR1 ENHRY and CDR2 SYGVKD. V dropped 6 bases and J dropped 6; count of bases not matched to a gene: 6. The CDR3 runs 13 residues. CDR3 in DNA: TGTGCCATCAGCATGACTAGCCTCGATACGCAGTATTTT. Amino acids: CAISMTSLDTQYF.

The chain is built from TRBV11-3 and TRBJ2-1; D perhaps matches TRBD1 (6 bases). Trimming shortened V by 10 bases and J by 7 bases, and 17 bases separated the two germline ends. This CDR3 has 13 amino acids. CDR1 and CDR2 from the germline V gene are SGHNT and YENEEA. CDR3 in amino acids: CAIQPTGRNEQFF. The CDR3 DNA sequence: TGTGCCATTCAACCCACAGGGCGGAATGAGCAGTTCTTC.

This clone was counted only a few times. The chain is built from TRBV2 and TRBJ2-1; 10 nucleotides align to TRBD1. The CDR3 covers 17 residues. With V trimmed by 7 bases and J by 8 bases, 17 bases remained unmatched. The germline V gene has CDR1 SNHLY and CDR2 FYNNEI. The CDR3 spells CASNYPVPGQGNDEQFF. The CDR3 DNA follows: TGTGCCAGCAATTATCCGGTCCCGGGACAGGGGAATGATGAGCAGTTCTTC.

The CDR3 bases are TGCGCCAGCAGCCAAGGGTTCAGAGGGCCTTATGGCTACACCTTC. This encodes CASSQGFRGPYGYTF. The V call is TRBV4-3, the J call TRBJ1-2, with unresolved D. The CDR3 runs to 15 residues. CDR1 and CDR2 (germline): LGHNA, YSLEER. Trimming took off 1 base at V and 5 bases at J, with 14 bases between the two ends.

V is TRBV14 and J is TRBJ1-6; D perhaps matches TRBD1 (5 bases). V was shortened by 3 bases and J by 7 bases, with 16 bases between the two germline ends. CDR1 SGHDN and CDR2 FVKESK come from the germline V gene. This CDR3 is 16 amino acids long. The CDR3 DNA reads as TGTGCCAGCAGCCAGACTCTGGGACCCACCAATTCACCCCTCCACTTT. Translating it yields CASSQTLGPTNSPLHF.

V usage is TRBV2 and J usage is TRBJ1-1; 7 bases are shared with TRBD1. The length of the CDR3 is 13 residues. In germline, CDR1 is SNHLY, CDR2 FYNNEI. V lost 7 bases, J lost 3 bases, and 5 bases stayed unmatched. DNA of the CDR3: TGTGCCAGCACCCGACAGGGCTACACTGAAGCTTTCTTT. Translating gives CASTRQGYTEAFF.

This clone was observed a handful of times. The chain recombines TRBV5-6 with TRBJ1-1, with D perhaps TRBD1 (5 bases). CDR1 is SGHDT and CDR2 is YYEEEE in the germline V gene. The CDR3 length is 15 residues. V gave up 0 bases and J gave up 2 bases, with 11 bases separating them. The CDR3 DNA is TGTGCCAGCAGCTTGGAGGCAGGGATAAACACTGAAGCTTTCTTT. Residues: CASSLEAGINTEAFF.

V usage is TRBV4-3 and J usage is TRBJ2-2; D gene uncertain. This CDR3 contains 13 residues. The germline V gene has CDR1 LGHNA and CDR2 YSLEER. Trimming removed 6 bases at V and 6 bases at J, with 11 bases between. The CDR3 DNA is TGCGCCAGCAGTGCCCCGGGCGCCGGGGAGCTGTTTTTT. It translates to CASSAPGAGELFF.